These 29 T cell receptor beta chains originate from one sample sequenced in a study of cytomegalovirus exposure and HLA in healthy donors (dated 2017 in TCRdb). The library was made by the immunoSEQ multiplex PCR assay. The multiplex PCR relied on a mix of 60 forward primers for TCR Vbeta segments and 13 reverse primers for TCR Jbeta segments. TCRdb stores this immuneACCESS table with in-frame sequences only. Part of the clones is absent; in the studies checked, under half of the shortfall reflects unresolved V genes, and no reason is known for the rest. The sample table shows approximately 150,000 clones, and around 10% are seen once. The ten largest clones add up to around 1.9% of the sample. Sequenced material: PBMCs. All receptors come from a male donor in good health and CMV-seronegative.

There are a few counts of this clone. This chain connects TRBV7-9 to TRBJ2-7, with D unclear. Germline values: CDR1 SEHNR, CDR2 FQNEAQ (reference sequence). The V end lost 0 bases, the J end lost 6 bases, and 6 bases lay between the germline ends. The CDR3 contains 12 residues. CDR3 protein: CASSLALGEQYF. DNA of the CDR3: TGTGCCAGCAGCTTAGCTCTCGGCGAGCAGTACTTC.

The chain couples TRBV9 to TRBJ2-3; possibly TRBD2 for D (5 bases). The germline V gene encodes CDR1 SGDLS and CDR2 YYNGEE. The CDR3 extends over 15 amino acids. Trimming shortened V by 1 base and J by 2 bases, and 11 bases separated the two germline ends. In DNA, the CDR3 is TGTGCCAGCAGCGTATCTCCGGGGTCCACAGATACGCAGTATTTT. Protein sequence: CASSVSPGSTDTQYF.

This clone was seen only a few times. The CDR3 here is CASSWELSTDTQYF. The CDR3 DNA reads as TGTGCCAGCAGTTGGGAGCTGAGCACAGATACGCAGTATTTT. The rearrangement joins TRBV27 to TRBJ2-3, with D maybe TRBD2 (5 bases). V was shortened by 4 bases and J by 0 bases, with 8 bases between the two germline ends. The CDR3 contains 14 residues. Germline assignment: CDR1 MNHEY and CDR2 SMNVEV (reference sequence).

The chain uses TRBV15 and TRBJ1-4, with D maybe TRBD1 (6 bases). Looked up from germline, CDR1 is LNHNV and CDR2 is YYDKDF (reference sequence). CDR3 length equals 16 residues. Trimming left V 3 bases short and J 2 bases short, with 13 bases between. The CDR3 here is CATSRMGGGTNEKLFF. The CDR3 coding sequence is TGTGCCACCAGCAGGATGGGGGGGGGCACTAATGAAAAACTGTTTTTT.

The chain couples TRBV5-1 to TRBJ1-2; 11 nucleotides align to TRBD1. V was pared by 3 bases and J by 3 bases, with 1 base of the junction left unmatched. Germline lookup yields CDR1 SGHRS and CDR2 YFSETQ. The CDR3 consists of 14 residues. The CDR3 DNA follows: TGCGCCAGCAGCTCGGGACAGGGGGACTATGGCTACACCTTC. Amino acid sequence: CASSSGQGDYGYTF.

CDR3 sequence: CASSSRRGPLGETQYF. The CDR3 nucleotides read TGTGCCAGCAGTTCCCGCCGGGGTCCACTAGGGGAGACCCAGTACTTC. The chain joins TRBV28 to TRBJ2-5; the D gene is possibly TRBD2 (5 bases). Germline values: CDR1 MDHEN, CDR2 SYDVKM. Trimming shortened V by 4 bases and J by 5 bases, and 20 bases separated the two germline ends. CDR3 length equals 16 residues.

The rearrangement uses TRBV9 and TRBJ2-3; 10 bases align to TRBD2. Germline CDR1 and CDR2: SGDLS and YYNGEE. The trim removed 2 bases at V and 3 bases at J, leaving 9 bases unmatched. CDR3 length equals 17 residues. Written as DNA, the CDR3 is TGTGCCAGCAGCGTGGGTGTGGGAGCGGGAGGGACAGATACGCAGTATTTT. It yields the protein CASSVGVGAGGTDTQYF.

The chain recombines TRBV28 with TRBJ2-3; 10 positions match TRBD2. Germline V gene lookup returns CDR1 MDHEN and CDR2 SYDVKM. The CDR3 has 16 residues. The V and J ends lost 5 bases and 1 base, in that order; junction bases with no gene match: 6. The CDR3 sequence: CASSRTSGGGTDTQYF. The CDR3 bases are TGTGCCAGCAGTCGGACTAGCGGTGGGGGCACAGATACGCAGTATTTT.

Only a few counts were recorded for this clone. This rearrangement joins TRBV5-1 to TRBJ2-3; 8 bases map to TRBD2. After removal of 2 bases from V and 4 bases from J, the junction contained 6 bases not matched to a gene. Germline V gene data show CDR1 as SGHRS and CDR2 as YFSETQ. The CDR3 loop spans 15 amino acids. This chain's CDR3 is CASSFGAGAADTQYF. CDR3 coding DNA: TGCGCCAGCAGCTTCGGAGCGGGAGCGGCAGATACGCAGTATTTT.

This clone came up a few times. V is TRBV6-6 and J is TRBJ1-2; 7 bases match TRBD1. This CDR3 is built from 15 residues. Germline CDR1 reads MNHNY; CDR2 reads SVGAGI (reference sequence). V trimming: 3 bases; J trimming: 7 bases; junction bases outside the gene matches: 11. The DNA of the CDR3 is TGTGCCAGCAGTTATTCGGAGAGGGGGCGAAGTGGCTACACCTTC. Translating it yields CASSYSERGRSGYTF.

The gene calls are TRBV2 and TRBJ1-5; 9 nucleotides line up with TRBD1. CDR1 and CDR2 from the germline V gene are SNHLY and FYNNEI. This CDR3 contains 15 residues. V trimming: 7 bases; J trimming: 2 bases; junction bases outside the gene matches: 6. For the CDR3, the DNA is TGTGCCAGCAAAACAACAGGGGGCGGCAATCAGCCCCAGCATTTT. It encodes CASKTTGGGNQPQHF.

The rearrangement links TRBV5-1 to TRBJ2-7, with D uncertain. CDR1 SGHRS and CDR2 YFSETQ come from the germline V gene. The length of the CDR3 is 13 residues. Trimming left V 4 bases short and J 2 bases short, with 10 bases between. As DNA, the CDR3 is TGCGCCAGCAGCCTCCTAACGGCCTACGAGCAGTACTTC. It encodes CASSLLTAYEQYF. Based on the CDR3 plus reference TRBV5-1 and TRBJ2-7, the full variable domain is KAGVTQTPRYLIKTRGQQVTLSCSPISGHRSVSWYQQTPGQGLQFLFEYFSETQRNKGNFPGRFSGRQFSNSRSEMNVSTLELGDSALYLCASSLLTAYEQYFGPGTRLTVT.

This clone was detected only a few times. J is TRBJ2-3 and V is TRBV5-1; D is unresolved. The CDR3 is 14 residues long. Germline CDR1 SGHRS, CDR2 YFSETQ. The V end was cut by 6 bases, the J end by 2 bases, with 13 bases between. This CDR3 is CASKWSGLTDTQYF. The CDR3 nucleotides are TGCGCCAGCAAATGGTCTGGGCTCACAGATACGCAGTATTTT.

There are a few counts of this clone. The chain has TRBV7-2 and TRBJ2-7; 13 positions agree with TRBD2. J was trimmed by 6 bases and V by 2 bases; bases with no gene match: 13. Germline CDR1 SGHTA, CDR2 FQGNSA. This CDR3 has 18 residues. The CDR3 coding sequence is TGTGCCAGCAGCTTACAGCCTCCGGGACTAGCGGGAAGAGGCGAGCAGTACTTC. Its protein product is CASSLQPPGLAGRGEQYF.

The chain links TRBV6-6 to TRBJ1-1; D is possibly TRBD1 (5 bases). Trimming pared 2 bases from V and 3 bases from J, leaving 16 bases between. Looked up from germline, CDR1 is MNHNY and CDR2 is SVGAGI (reference sequence). This CDR3 has 16 residues. The CDR3: CASSYNILDNDTEAFF. Here the CDR3 DNA reads TGTGCCAGCAGTTACAACATATTGGACAACGACACTGAAGCTTTCTTT.

This clone has a handful of counts. The V gene is TRBV28, the J gene TRBJ1-5; D is unresolved. Germline V gives CDR1 MDHEN, CDR2 SYDVKM. V dropped 2 bases and J dropped 0 bases, with 8 bases sitting between them. This CDR3 spans 15 amino acids. CDR3 bases: TGTGCCAGCAGTTTAGGGCGTTTTAGCAATCAGCCCCAGCATTTT. Amino acid sequence: CASSLGRFSNQPQHF.

The chain is built from TRBV7-2 and TRBJ2-7; 9 nucleotides line up with TRBD2. From germline, CDR1 is SGHTA and CDR2 FQGNSA. V dropped 8 bases and J dropped 2; count of bases not matched to a gene: 7. The CDR3 runs to 14 residues. CDR3: CASGVKREAYEQYF. Written as DNA, the CDR3 is TGTGCCAGCGGGGTAAAGCGGGAGGCCTACGAGCAGTACTTC.

This clone has only a few counts. The chain combines TRBV7-9 with TRBJ2-1, with 9 bases fitting TRBD2. The CDR3 covers 17 residues. CDR1 SEHNR and CDR2 FQNEAQ come from the germline V gene (reference sequence). The V and J ends lost 0 bases and 4 bases, in that order; junction bases with no gene match: 7. Written as DNA, the CDR3 is TGTGCCAGCAGCTTAGCGTGGACTAGCGACTTATACAATGAGCAGTTCTTC. Translated, it gives CASSLAWTSDLYNEQFF.

This rearrangement joins TRBV9 to TRBJ1-1; 8 nucleotides align to TRBD1. Germline assignment: CDR1 SGDLS and CDR2 YYNGEE. The CDR3 covers 15 residues. Germline trimming cut 4 bases from V and 0 bases from J; bases unmatched to any gene: 5. DNA of the CDR3: TGTGCCAGCAGCCGACAGGGGATAATGAACACTGAAGCTTTCTTT. It yields the protein CASSRQGIMNTEAFF.

The sample holds a few counts of this clone. The CDR3 here is CASSRPPGQALHTF. The CDR3 nucleotides read TGTGCCAGCAGTCGTCCCCCGGGACAGGCTCTTCACACCTTC. This sequence joins TRBV28 and TRBJ1-2, with 8 bases aligning to TRBD1. The germline gives CDR1 MDHEN, CDR2 SYDVKM. The CDR3 consists of 14 residues. V was clipped by 5 bases and J by 12 bases; unmatched bases: 14.

J is TRBJ1-4 and V is TRBV5-1; TRBD1 agrees at 8 bases. Trimming removed 4 bases from V and 14 bases from J; junction bases left unmatched: 10. Germline lookup yields CDR1 SGHRS and CDR2 YFSETQ. This CDR3 has 13 residues. CDR3 in amino acids: CASSRLGQDRLFF. The CDR3 nucleotides are TGCGCCAGCAGCCGCTTGGGACAGGATCGGCTGTTTTTT.

This clone has only a few counts. The chain recombines TRBV7-2 with TRBJ1-3; no reliable D call. The V end lost 1 base, the J end lost 9 bases, and 7 bases lay between the germline ends. This CDR3 is built from 12 residues. The germline CDR1 and CDR2 sequences are SGHTA and FQGNSA. The CDR3 is CASSLGRGTIYF. The CDR3 DNA is TGTGCCAGCAGCTTAGGGCGGGGCACCATATATTTT.

This clone has just a few counts. CDR3 sequence (DNA): TGCAGCGTTGCCCGCCAGGGCGAAAAACTGTTTTTT. Residues: CSVARQGEKLFF. The chain employs TRBV29-1 and TRBJ1-4, with TRBD1 as a possible D gene (5 bases). Between the trimmed V and J ends, which lost 4 bases and 8 bases, there was a span of 11 bases. The CDR3 extends over 12 amino acids. Germline CDR1 SQVTM, CDR2 ANQGSEA. The complete variable domain, with remaining parts taken from reference TRBV29-1 and TRBJ1-4, reads SAVISQKPSRDICQRGTSLTIQCQVDSQVTMMFWYRQQPGQSLTLIATANQGSEATYESGFVIDKFPISRPNLTFSTLTVSNMSPEDSSIYLCSVARQGEKLFFGSGTQLSVL.

This clone was seen a few times. The gene calls are TRBV10-1 and TRBJ2-5; TRBD1 might be the D (6 bases). The V end lost 0 bases, the J end lost 7 bases, and 12 bases lay between the germline ends. The V gene's germline CDR1 is WNHNN and CDR2 SYGVQD (reference sequence). This CDR3 is built from 14 residues. The CDR3 is CASSESRGFGTQYF. In DNA, the CDR3 is TGCGCCAGCAGTGAGTCCAGGGGCTTCGGGACCCAGTACTTC.

V gene TRBV7-8 combines with J gene TRBJ1-1; maybe TRBD1 (5 bases). The germline V gene encodes CDR1 SGHVS and CDR2 FQNEAQ. The CDR3 sequence is 14 residues long. V lost 1 base and J 1 base, leaving 7 bases between the germline ends. In nucleotides, the CDR3 is TGTGCCAGCAGCTTAGTGCAGGGGAACACTGAAGCTTTCTTT. Its protein is CASSLVQGNTEAFF.

Only a few counts were recorded for this clone. This chain joins TRBV7-9 and TRBJ1-5; tentative D call: TRBD1 (5 bases). The CDR3 consists of 14 residues. Per germline, CDR1 SEHNR and CDR2 FQNEAQ (reference sequence). Trimming removed 4 bases at V and 3 bases at J, with 10 bases between. As DNA, the CDR3 is TGTGCCAGCAGCTCCTCAGGGAACAATCAGCCCCAGCATTTT. This sequence encodes CASSSSGNNQPQHF.

The chain has TRBV7-6 and TRBJ2-7; TRBD2 matches at 12 bases. The junction had 3 bases not matched to a gene; V was cut back by 4 bases and J by 2 bases. The CDR3 loop spans 15 amino acids. CDR1 is SGHVS and CDR2 is FNYEAQ in the germline V gene. This chain's CDR3 is CASSSPSGGAYEQYF. As DNA, the CDR3 is TGTGCCAGCAGCTCGCCTAGCGGGGGGGCCTACGAGCAGTACTTC.

The chain is built from TRBV4-1 and TRBJ2-7; 13 bases fit TRBD2. The CDR3 spans 16 residues. Germline CDR1 MGHRA, CDR2 YSYEKL. Unmatched junction bases numbered 7, after V lost 0 bases and J lost 8 bases. The CDR3 reads CASSQDAGTSGTKQYF. The CDR3 DNA reads TGCGCCAGCAGCCAAGACGCCGGGACTAGCGGGACGAAGCAGTACTTC.

The sample holds a few counts of this clone. The V gene is TRBV5-1, the J gene TRBJ1-5; 8 bases agree with TRBD1. Germline loops: CDR1 SGHRS, CDR2 YFSETQ. This CDR3 comprises 17 residues. The V and J ends lost 4 bases and 3 bases, in that order; junction bases with no gene match: 12. CDR3 loop: CASSPRPTGEDNQPQHF. The CDR3 DNA is TGCGCCAGCAGCCCGCGCCCGACAGGGGAGGACAATCAGCCCCAGCATTTT.